The sequence of this T cell receptor (beta chain) was determined in a study of control samples from healthy donors and cancer patients. Only in-frame clones appear in the TCRdb table, and some are missing; sequencing was by immunoSEQ multiplex PCR. The table lists tens of thousands of clones, approximately 89% of them singletons. The sequencing sample was made of blood. This TCR came from a man aged 50 to 60 in good health.

CDR3 bases: TGTGCCAGCAGTTTTGCTAGCGGGGGGAACTACGAGCAGTACTTC. The encoded protein is CASSFASGGNYEQYF. The chain employs TRBV27 and TRBJ2-7; 11 nucleotides line up with TRBD2. Unmatched junction bases numbered 4, after V lost 3 bases and J lost 3 bases. This CDR3 region has 15 residues. Germline V gives CDR1 MNHEY, CDR2 SMNVEV (reference sequence).